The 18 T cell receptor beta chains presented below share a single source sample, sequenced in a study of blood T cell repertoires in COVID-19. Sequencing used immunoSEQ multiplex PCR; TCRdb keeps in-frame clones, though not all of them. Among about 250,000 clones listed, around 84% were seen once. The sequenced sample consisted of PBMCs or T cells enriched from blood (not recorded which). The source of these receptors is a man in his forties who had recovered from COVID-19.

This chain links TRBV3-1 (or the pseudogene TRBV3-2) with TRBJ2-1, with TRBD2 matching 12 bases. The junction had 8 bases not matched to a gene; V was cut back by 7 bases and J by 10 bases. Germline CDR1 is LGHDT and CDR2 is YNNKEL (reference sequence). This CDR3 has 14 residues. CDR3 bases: TGTGCCAGCACCTCTAGCGGGGGGGCTCGGGAGCAGTTCTTC. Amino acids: CASTSSGGAREQFF.

The CDR3 DNA is TGTGCCAGCAGCCTCGACAGGGTAGACTACAATGAGCAGTTCTTC. Amino acid sequence: CASSLDRVDYNEQFF. The chain recombines TRBV7-9 with TRBJ2-1; TRBD1 matches at 7 bases. Germline loops: CDR1 SEHNR, CDR2 FQNEAQ (reference sequence). The CDR3 is made up of 15 amino acids. With 5 bases clipped from V and 3 bases from J, the junction kept 7 bases outside the gene matches.

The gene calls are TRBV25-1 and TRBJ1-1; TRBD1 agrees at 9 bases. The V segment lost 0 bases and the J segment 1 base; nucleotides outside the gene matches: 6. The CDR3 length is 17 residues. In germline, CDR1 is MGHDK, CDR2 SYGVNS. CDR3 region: CASSEYLNRGPNTEAFF. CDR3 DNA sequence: TGTGCCAGCAGTGAATACCTCAACAGGGGGCCGAACACTGAAGCTTTCTTT. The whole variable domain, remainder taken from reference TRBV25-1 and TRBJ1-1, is EADIYQTPRYLVIGTGKKITLECSQTMGHDKMYWYQQDPGMELHLIHYSYGVNSTEKGDLSSESTVSRIRTEHFPLTLESARPSHTSQYLCASSEYLNRGPNTEAFFGQGTRLTVV.

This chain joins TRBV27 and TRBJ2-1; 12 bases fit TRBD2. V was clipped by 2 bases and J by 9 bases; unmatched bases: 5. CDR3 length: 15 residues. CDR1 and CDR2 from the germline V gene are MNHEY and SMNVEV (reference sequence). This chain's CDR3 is CASSLTSGGRVEQFF. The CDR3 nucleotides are TGTGCCAGCAGTTTAACTAGCGGGGGGAGGGTTGAGCAGTTCTTC.

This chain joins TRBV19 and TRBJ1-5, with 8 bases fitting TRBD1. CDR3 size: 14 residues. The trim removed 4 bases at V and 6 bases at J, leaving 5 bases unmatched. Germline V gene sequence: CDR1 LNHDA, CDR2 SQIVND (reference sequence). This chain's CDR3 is CASSTQGARQPQHF. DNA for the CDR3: TGTGCCAGTAGTACCCAGGGGGCGCGTCAGCCCCAGCATTTT.

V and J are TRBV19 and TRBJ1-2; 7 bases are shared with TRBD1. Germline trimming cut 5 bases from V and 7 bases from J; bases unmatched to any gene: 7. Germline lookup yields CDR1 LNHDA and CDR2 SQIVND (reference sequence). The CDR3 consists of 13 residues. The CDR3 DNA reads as TGTGCCAGTAGTGGCAGGGGGTATGGTGGCTACACCTTC. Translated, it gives CASSGRGYGGYTF.

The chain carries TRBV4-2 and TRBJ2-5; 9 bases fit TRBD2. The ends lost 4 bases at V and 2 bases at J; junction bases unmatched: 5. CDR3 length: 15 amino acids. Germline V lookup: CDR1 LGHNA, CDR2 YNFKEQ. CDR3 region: CASSPPTSGQETQYF. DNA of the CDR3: TGTGCCAGCAGCCCTCCCACTAGCGGGCAAGAGACCCAGTACTTC.

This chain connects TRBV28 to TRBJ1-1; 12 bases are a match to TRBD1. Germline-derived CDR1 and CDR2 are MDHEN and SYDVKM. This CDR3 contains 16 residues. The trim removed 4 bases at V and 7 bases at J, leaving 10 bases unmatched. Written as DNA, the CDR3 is TGTGCCAGCAGTTCCCCGGGACAGGGGGCCCCTTTTGAAGCTTTCTTT. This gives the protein CASSSPGQGAPFEAFF.

The CDR3 reads CASRGTSGRSYEQYF. The CDR3 bases are TGTGCCAGCAGGGGGACTAGCGGGAGATCCTACGAGCAGTACTTC. The chain links TRBV27 to TRBJ2-7; the match to TRBD2 covers 14 bases. CDR3 length: 15 residues. CDR1 and CDR2 (germline): MNHEY, SMNVEV (reference sequence). V lost 6 bases and J lost 1; bases outside the gene matches: 2.

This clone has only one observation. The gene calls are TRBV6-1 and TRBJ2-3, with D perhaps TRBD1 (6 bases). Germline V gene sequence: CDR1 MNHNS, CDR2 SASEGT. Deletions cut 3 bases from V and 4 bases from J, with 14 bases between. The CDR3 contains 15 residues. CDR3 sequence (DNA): TGTGCCAGCAGTGATCCGGGACATTGGGCAGATACGCAGTATTTT. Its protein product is CASSDPGHWADTQYF.

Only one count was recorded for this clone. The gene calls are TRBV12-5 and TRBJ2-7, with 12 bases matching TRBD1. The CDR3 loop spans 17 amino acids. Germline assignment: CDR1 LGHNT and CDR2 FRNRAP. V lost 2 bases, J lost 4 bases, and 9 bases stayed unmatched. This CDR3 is CASGLISPGQGAYEQYF. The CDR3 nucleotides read TGTGCTAGTGGTTTGATTTCTCCGGGACAGGGGGCGTACGAGCAGTACTTC.

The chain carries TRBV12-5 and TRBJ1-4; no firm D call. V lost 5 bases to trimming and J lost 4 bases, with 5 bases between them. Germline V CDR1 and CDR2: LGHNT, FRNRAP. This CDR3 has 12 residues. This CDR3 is CASGHYNEKLFF. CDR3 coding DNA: TGTGCTAGTGGTCACTATAATGAAAAACTGTTTTTT. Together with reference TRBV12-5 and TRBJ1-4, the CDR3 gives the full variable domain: DARVTQTPRHKVTEMGQEVTMRCQPILGHNTVFWYRQTMMQGLELLAYFRNRAPLDDSGMPKDRFSAEMPDATLATLKIQPSEPRDSAVYFCASGHYNEKLFFGSGTQLSVL.

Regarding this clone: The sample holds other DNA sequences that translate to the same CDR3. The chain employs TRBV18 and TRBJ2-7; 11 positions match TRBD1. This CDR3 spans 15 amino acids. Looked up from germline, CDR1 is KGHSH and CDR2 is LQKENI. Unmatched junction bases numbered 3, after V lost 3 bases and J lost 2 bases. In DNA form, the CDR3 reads TGTGCCAGCTCACCGATGGGACAGGGGGCCTACGAGCAGTACTTC. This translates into CASSPMGQGAYEQYF.

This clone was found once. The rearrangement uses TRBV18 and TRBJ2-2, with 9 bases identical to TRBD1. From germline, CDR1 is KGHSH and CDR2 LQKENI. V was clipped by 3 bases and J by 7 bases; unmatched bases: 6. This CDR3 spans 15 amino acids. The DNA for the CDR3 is TGTGCCAGCTCACCTTTGGGACAGGGCCACGGGGAGCTGTTTTTT. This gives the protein CASSPLGQGHGELFF. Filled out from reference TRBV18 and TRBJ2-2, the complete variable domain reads NAGVMQNPRHLVRRRGQEARLRCSPMKGHSHVYWYRQLPEEGLKFMVYLQKENIIDESGMPKERFSAEFPKEGPSILRIQQVVRGDSAAYFCASSPLGQGHGELFFGEGSRLTVL.

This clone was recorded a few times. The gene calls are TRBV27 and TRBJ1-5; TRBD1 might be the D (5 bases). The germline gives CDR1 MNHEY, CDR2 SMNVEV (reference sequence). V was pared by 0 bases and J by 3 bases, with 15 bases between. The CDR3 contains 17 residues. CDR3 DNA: TGTGCCAGCAGTTTATCTGAAAAGGGGAGGTCCAATCAGCCCCAGCATTTT. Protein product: CASSLSEKGRSNQPQHF.

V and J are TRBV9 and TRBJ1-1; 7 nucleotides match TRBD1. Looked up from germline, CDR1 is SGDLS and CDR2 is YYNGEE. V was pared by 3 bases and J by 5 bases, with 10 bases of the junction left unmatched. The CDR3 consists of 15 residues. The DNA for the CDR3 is TGTGCCAGCAGCGAATGGGACAGAACTAAGACTGAAGCTTTCTTT. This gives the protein CASSEWDRTKTEAFF.

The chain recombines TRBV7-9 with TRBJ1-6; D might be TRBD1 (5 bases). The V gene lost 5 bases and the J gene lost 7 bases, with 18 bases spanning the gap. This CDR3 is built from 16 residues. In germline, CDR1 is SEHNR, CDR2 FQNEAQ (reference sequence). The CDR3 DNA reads TGTGCCAGCAGCCACGAAGAAGCGGGACGAAATTCACCCCTCCACTTT. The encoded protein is CASSHEEAGRNSPLHF.

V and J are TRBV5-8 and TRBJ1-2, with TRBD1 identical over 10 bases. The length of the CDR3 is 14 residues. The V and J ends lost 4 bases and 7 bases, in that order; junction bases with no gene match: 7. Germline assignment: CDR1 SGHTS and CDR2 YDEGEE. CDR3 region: CASSQDRGLGGYTF. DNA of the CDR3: TGTGCCAGCAGCCAAGACAGGGGGCTTGGTGGCTACACCTTC. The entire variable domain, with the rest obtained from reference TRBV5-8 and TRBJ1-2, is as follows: EAGVTQSPTHLIKTRGQQATLRCSPISGHTSVYWYQQALGLGLQFLLWYDEGEERNRGNFPPRFSGRQFPNYSSELNVNALELEDSALYLCASSQDRGLGGYTFGSGTRLTVV.